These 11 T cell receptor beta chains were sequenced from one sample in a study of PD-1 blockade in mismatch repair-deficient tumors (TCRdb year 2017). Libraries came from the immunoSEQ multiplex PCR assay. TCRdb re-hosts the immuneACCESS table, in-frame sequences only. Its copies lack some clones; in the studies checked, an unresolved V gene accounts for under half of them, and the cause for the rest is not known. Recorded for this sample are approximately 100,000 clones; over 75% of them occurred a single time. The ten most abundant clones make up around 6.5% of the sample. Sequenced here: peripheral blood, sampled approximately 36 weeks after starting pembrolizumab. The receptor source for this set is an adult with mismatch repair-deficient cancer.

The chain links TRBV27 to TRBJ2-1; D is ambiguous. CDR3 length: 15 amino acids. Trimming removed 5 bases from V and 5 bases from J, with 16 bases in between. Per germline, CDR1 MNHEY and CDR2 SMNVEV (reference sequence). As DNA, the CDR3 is TGTGCCAGCAGTCAGTATCCAAAAGGGCACAATGAGCAGTTCTTC. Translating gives CASSQYPKGHNEQFF.

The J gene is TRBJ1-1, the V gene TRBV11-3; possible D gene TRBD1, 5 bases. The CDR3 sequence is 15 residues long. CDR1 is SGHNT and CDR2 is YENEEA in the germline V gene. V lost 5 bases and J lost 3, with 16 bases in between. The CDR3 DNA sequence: TGTGCCAGCAGCCCACCTGGACCGGGGGACACTGAAGCTTTCTTT. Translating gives CASSPPGPGDTEAFF.

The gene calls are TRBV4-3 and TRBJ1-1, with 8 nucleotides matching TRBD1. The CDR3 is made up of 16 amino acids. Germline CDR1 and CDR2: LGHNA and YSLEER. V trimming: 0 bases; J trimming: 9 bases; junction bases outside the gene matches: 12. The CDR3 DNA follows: TGCGCCAGCAGCCAAGATAGGGTGAAGGGACAGGTAAAAGCTTTCTTT. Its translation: CASSQDRVKGQVKAFF.

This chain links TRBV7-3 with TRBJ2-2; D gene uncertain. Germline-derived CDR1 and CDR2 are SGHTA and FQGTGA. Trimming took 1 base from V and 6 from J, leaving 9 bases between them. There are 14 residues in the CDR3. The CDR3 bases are TGTGCCAGCAGCTTAATCGGCAGCCCCGGGGAGCTGTTTTTT. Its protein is CASSLIGSPGELFF.

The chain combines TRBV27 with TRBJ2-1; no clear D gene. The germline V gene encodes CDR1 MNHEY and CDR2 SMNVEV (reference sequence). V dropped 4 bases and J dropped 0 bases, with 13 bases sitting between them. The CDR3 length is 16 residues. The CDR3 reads CASSSRGRSSYNEQFF. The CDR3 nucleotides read TGTGCCAGCAGTTCGAGAGGACGGAGCTCCTACAATGAGCAGTTCTTC.

CDR3 sequence reads: CASSFEVLPSSYEQYF. Here the CDR3 DNA reads TGTGCCAGCAGTTTTGAGGTTTTGCCCAGCTCCTACGAGCAGTACTTC. The chain combines TRBV27 with TRBJ2-7, with D unresolved. Trimming pared 3 bases from V and 0 bases from J, leaving 15 bases between. This CDR3 has 16 amino acids. The germline V gene has CDR1 MNHEY and CDR2 SMNVEV (reference sequence).

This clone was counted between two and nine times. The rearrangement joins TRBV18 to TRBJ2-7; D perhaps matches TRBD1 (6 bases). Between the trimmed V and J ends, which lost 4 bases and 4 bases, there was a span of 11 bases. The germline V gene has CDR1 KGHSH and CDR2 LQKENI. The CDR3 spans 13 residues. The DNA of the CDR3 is TGTGCCAGCTCACAAGGGGGAAAGTACGAGCAGTACTTC. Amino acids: CASSQGGKYEQYF.

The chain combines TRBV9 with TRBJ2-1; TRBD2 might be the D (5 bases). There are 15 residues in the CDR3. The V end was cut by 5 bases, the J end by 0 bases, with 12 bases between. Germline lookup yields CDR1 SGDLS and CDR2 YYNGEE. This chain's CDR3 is CASSRLAASYNEQFF. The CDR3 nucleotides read TGTGCCAGCAGTCGGCTAGCCGCCTCCTACAATGAGCAGTTCTTC.

For the CDR3, the DNA is TGTGCCAGCACCGGGGAAGGACTAGCGGGGTTAGAGCAGTTCTTC. Translating gives CASTGEGLAGLEQFF. This rearrangement joins TRBV27 to TRBJ2-1; TRBD2 aligns across 12 bases. V dropped 7 bases and J dropped 10; count of bases not matched to a gene: 11. Germline V lookup: CDR1 MNHEY, CDR2 SMNVEV (reference sequence). CDR3 size: 15 residues.

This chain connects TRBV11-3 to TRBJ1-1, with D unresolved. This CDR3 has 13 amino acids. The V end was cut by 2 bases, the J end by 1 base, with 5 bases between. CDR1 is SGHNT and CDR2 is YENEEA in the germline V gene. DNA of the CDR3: TGTGCCAGCAGCTTATTTCAGAACACTGAAGCTTTCTTT. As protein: CASSLFQNTEAFF.

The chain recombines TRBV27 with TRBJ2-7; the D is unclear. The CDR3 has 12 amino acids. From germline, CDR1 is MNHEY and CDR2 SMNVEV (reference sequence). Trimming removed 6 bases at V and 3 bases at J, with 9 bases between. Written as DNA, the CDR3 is TGTGCCAGCAGAGGCAATTACTACGAGCAGTACTTC. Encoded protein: CASRGNYYEQYF.